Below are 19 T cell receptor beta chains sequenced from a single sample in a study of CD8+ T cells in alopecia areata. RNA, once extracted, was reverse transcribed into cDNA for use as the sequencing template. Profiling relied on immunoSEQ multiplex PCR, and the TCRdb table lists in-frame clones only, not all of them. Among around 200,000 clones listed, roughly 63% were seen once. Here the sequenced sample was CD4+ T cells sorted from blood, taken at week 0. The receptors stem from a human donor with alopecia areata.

CDR3 protein: CASSEALAGGEQYF. CDR3 coding DNA: TGTGCCAGCAGTGAAGCGCTAGCGGGGGGCGAGCAGTACTTC. The rearrangement uses TRBV2 and TRBJ2-7; 11 nucleotides match TRBD2. CDR1 is SNHLY, CDR2 FYNNEI, per germline. V shed 0 bases and J 6 bases; nucleotides not matched to a gene: 1. The CDR3 has 14 amino acids.

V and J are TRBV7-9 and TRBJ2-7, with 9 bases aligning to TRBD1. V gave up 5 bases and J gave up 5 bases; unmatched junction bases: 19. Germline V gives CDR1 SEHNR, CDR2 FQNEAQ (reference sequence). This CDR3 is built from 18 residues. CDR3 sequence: CASSPVPGQGNRADEQYF. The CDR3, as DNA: TGTGCCAGCAGCCCCGTCCCGGGACAGGGAAACAGGGCTGACGAGCAGTACTTC.

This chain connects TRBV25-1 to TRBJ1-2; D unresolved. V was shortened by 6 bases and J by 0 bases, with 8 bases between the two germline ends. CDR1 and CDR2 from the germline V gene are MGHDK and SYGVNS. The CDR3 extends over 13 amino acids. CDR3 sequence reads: CASSGETNYGYTF. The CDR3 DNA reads TGTGCCAGCAGCGGAGAAACTAACTATGGCTACACCTTC.

The CDR3 sequence: CSVGPKVALNTEAFF. The CDR3 DNA sequence: TGCAGCGTTGGACCTAAGGTAGCCCTGAACACTGAAGCTTTCTTT. The chain joins TRBV29-1 to TRBJ1-1; D gene uncertain. V was cut by 4 bases and J by 0 bases, with 15 bases left in between. CDR3 length: 15 amino acids. From germline, CDR1 is SQVTM and CDR2 ANQGSEA. Based on the CDR3 plus reference TRBV29-1 and TRBJ1-1, the full variable domain is SAVISQKPSRDICQRGTSLTIQCQVDSQVTMMFWYRQQPGQSLTLIATANQGSEATYESGFVIDKFPISRPNLTFSTLTVSNMSPEDSSIYLCSVGPKVALNTEAFFGQGTRLTVV.

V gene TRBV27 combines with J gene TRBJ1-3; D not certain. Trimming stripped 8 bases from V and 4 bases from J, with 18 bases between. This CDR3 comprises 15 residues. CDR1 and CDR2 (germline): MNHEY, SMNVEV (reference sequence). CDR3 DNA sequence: TGTGCCAGCGGAGGCGGGCCCGGAATGGGAAACACCATATATTTT. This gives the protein CASGGGPGMGNTIYF.

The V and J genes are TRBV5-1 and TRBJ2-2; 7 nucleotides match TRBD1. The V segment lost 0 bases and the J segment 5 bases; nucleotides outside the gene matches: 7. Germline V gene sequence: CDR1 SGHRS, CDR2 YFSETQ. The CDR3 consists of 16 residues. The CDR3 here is CASSLEDRRGTGELFF. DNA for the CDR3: TGCGCCAGCAGCTTGGAGGACAGGCGAGGGACCGGGGAGCTGTTTTTT. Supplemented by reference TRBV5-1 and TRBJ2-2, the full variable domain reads KAGVTQTPRYLIKTRGQQVTLSCSPISGHRSVSWYQQTPGQGLQFLFEYFSETQRNKGNFPGRFSGRQFSNSRSEMNVSTLELGDSALYLCASSLEDRRGTGELFFGEGSRLTVL.

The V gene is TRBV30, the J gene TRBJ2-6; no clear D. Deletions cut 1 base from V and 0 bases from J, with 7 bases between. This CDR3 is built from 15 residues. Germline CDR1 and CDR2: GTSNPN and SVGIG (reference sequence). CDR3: CAWSERSSGANVLTF. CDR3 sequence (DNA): TGTGCCTGGAGTGAAAGATCCTCTGGGGCCAACGTCCTGACTTTC. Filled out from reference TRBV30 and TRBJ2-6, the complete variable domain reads SQTIHQWPATLVQPVGSPLSLECTVEGTSNPNLYWYRQAAGRGLQLLFYSVGIGQISSEVPQNLSASRPQDRQFILSSKKLLLSDSGFYLCAWSERSSGANVLTFGAGSRLTVL.

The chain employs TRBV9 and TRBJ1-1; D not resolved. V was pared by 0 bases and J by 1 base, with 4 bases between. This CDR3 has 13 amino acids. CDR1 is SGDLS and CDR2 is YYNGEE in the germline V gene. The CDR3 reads CASSVGRNTEAFF. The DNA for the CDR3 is TGTGCCAGCAGCGTAGGTCGGAACACTGAAGCTTTCTTT. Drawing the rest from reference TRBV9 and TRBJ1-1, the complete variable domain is DSGVTQTPKHLITATGQRVTLRCSPRSGDLSVYWYQQSLDQGLQFLIQYYNGEERAKGNILERFSAQQFPDLHSELNLSSLELGDSALYFCASSVGRNTEAFFGQGTRLTVV.

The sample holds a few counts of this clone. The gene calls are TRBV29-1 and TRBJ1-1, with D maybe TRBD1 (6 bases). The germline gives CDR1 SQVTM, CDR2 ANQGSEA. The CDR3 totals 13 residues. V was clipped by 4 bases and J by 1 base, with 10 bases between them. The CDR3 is CSVAGAGNTEAFF. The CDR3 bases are TGCAGCGTTGCAGGGGCGGGGAACACTGAAGCTTTCTTT.

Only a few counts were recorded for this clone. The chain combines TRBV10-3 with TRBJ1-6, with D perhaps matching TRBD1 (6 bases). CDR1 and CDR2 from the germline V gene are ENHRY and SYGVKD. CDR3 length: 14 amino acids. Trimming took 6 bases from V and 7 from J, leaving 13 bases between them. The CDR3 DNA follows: TGTGCCATCAGCCGGACAGAGCGCAATTCACCCCTCCACTTT. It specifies CAISRTERNSPLHF.

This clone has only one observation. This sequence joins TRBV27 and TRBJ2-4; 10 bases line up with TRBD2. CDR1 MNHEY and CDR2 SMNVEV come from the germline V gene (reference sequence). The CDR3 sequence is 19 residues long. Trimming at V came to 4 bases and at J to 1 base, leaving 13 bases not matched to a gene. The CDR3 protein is CASSSPLAGATGAKNIQYF. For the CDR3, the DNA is TGTGCCAGCAGTTCCCCTCTAGCGGGGGCCACGGGGGCCAAAAACATTCAGTACTTC.

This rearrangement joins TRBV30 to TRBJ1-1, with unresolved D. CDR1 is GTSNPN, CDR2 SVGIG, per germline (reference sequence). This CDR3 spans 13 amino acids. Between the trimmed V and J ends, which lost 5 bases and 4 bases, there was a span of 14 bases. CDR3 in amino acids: CAWQTDAGTEAFF. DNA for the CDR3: TGTGCCTGGCAGACGGACGCGGGCACTGAAGCTTTCTTT.

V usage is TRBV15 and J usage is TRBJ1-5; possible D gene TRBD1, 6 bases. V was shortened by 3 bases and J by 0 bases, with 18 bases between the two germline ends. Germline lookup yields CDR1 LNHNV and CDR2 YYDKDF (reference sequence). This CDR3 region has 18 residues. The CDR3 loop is CATSRGQGGEYSNQPQHF. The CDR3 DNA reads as TGTGCCACCAGCAGGGGACAAGGGGGGGAATATAGCAATCAGCCCCAGCATTTT.

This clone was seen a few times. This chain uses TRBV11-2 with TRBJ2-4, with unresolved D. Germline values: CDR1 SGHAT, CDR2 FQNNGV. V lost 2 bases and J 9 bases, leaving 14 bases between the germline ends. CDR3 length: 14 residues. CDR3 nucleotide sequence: TGTGCCAGCAGCTTAACCCACCGAGACGCCATTCAGTACTTC. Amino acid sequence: CASSLTHRDAIQYF.

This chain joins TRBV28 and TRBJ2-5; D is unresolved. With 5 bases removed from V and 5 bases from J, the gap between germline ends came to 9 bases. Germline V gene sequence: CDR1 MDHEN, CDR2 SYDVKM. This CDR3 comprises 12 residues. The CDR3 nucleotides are TGTGCCAGCAGTAATATCCAGGAGACCCAGTACTTC. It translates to CASSNIQETQYF.

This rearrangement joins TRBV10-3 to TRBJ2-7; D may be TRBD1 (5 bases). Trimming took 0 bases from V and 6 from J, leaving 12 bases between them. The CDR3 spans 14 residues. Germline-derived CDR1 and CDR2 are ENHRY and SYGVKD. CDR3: CAISESGREGEQYF. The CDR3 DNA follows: TGTGCCATCAGTGAGTCGGGCAGGGAAGGCGAGCAGTACTTC.

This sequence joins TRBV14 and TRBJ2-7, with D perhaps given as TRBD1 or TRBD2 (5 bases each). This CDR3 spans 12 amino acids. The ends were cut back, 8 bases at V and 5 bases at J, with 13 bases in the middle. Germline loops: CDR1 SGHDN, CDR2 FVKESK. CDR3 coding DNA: TGTGCCAGCCCCGATGGGGGAAACGAGCAGTACTTC. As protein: CASPDGGNEQYF.

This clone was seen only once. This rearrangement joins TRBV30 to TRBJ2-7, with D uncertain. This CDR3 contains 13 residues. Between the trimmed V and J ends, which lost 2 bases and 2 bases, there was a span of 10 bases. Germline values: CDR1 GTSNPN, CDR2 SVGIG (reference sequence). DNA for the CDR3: TGTGCCTGGAGTCTAGGCACGACCTACGAGCAGTACTTC. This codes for CAWSLGTTYEQYF.

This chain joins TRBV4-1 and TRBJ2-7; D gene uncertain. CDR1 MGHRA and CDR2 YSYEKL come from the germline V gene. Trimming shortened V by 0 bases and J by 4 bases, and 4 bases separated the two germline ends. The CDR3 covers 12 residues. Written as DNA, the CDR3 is TGCGCCAGCAGCCAAGATCTGTACGAGCAGTACTTC. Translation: CASSQDLYEQYF.